The 10 T cell receptor gamma chains given below trace back to one sample, sequenced in a study of intestinal T cells in coeliac disease. Using around 200 ng of biopsy DNA, TRG was amplified with LymphoTrack primers. TCRdb processed the multiplex PCR reads again with the CATT caller. The profile shows about 950 gamma-chain clones, 40% to 55% of them singletons. More than 8 formalin-fixed paraffin-embedded scrolls, each 5 µm thick, supplied each case's genomic DNA. Input material: a duodenal biopsy. The receptors were gathered from a human donor who served as a control with a normal duodenal biopsy, not a healthy volunteer.

This clone appeared a few times. A far bigger clonotype differs at one base, so this is likely a read error. This specimen includes other DNA sequences encoding the same CDR3. The CDR3 sequence is CATPGAGRFKIF. The CDR3 nucleotides read TGTGCCACTCCCGGGGCGGGAAGGTTCAAGATATTT. The gene calls are TRGV3 and TRGJP1. Germline V gene data show CDR1 as VTNTFY and CDR2 as YDVSTARD (reference sequence). V shed 10 bases and J 12 bases; nucleotides not matched to a gene: 14. The CDR3 has 12 residues.

This clone showed up just a few times. Here the CDR3 reads CATWDSRWRASDSSKKLF. Here the CDR3 DNA reads TGTGCCACCTGGGACAGCCGGTGGAGGGCATCAGACAGCTCCAAGAAACTCTTT. The chain carries TRGV5 and TRGJ1 or TRGJ2. Germline V gives CDR1 VINAFY, CDR2 YDVSNSKD. The CDR3 runs 18 residues. Trimming removed 1 base from V and 10 bases from J; junction bases left unmatched: 25.

About this clone: Mismatch with germline at one junction end may stem from a read error. This rearrangement joins TRGV2 to TRGJP2. The CDR3 runs 16 residues. Germline assignment: CDR1 EGSNGY and CDR2 YDSYNSKV. DNA of the CDR3: TGTGCCACCTGGGACGGTCTACCGGTAGTGAATTGGGTCAAGACGTTT. As protein: CATWDGLPVVNWVKTF.

Only a few counts were recorded for this clone. TCRdb records a much larger clone's protein for this DNA, with a difference at residue 11 that likely arises from a read error; the protein given is the translation of the DNA. This chain links TRGV10 with TRGJP1. TRGV10 is an ORF, with its function uncertain. The CDR3 consists of 14 residues. CDR3 sequence (DNA): TGTGCTGCGTGGGATTCTGGGACTGGTTGGTCCAAGATATTT. This translates into CAAWDSGTGWSKIF.

This clone is termed large. The chain has TRGV9 and TRGJ1 or TRGJ2. Germline CDR1 GITISATS, CDR2 ISYDGTV (reference sequence). The CDR3 spans 11 residues. V trimming: 8 bases; J trimming: 8 bases; junction bases outside the gene matches: 9. In nucleotides, the CDR3 is TGTGCCTTGTTGTTGGGGGATAAGAAACTCTTT. This gives the protein CALLLGDKKLF.

The chain uses TRGV9 and TRGJ1 or TRGJ2. CDR3 length equals 9 residues. Germline CDR1 reads GITISATS; CDR2 reads ISYDGTV (reference sequence). J lost 10 bases, V lost 10 bases, and 7 bases had no gene match. CDR3 sequence reads: CAFVGKKLF. The CDR3 DNA reads TGTGCCTTTGTGGGAAAGAAACTCTTT.

This clone was seen only a few times. The chain is built from TRGV8 and TRGJ1 or TRGJ2. The V gene end was trimmed by 5 bases and the J gene end by 3 bases; junction bases not matched to a gene: 4. CDR1 VENAVY and CDR2 YDSYNSRV come from the germline V gene. This CDR3 contains 12 residues. The CDR3 DNA reads as TGTGCCACCTGGGTCTCTTATTATAAGAAACTCTTT. Translated, it gives CATWVSYYKKLF.

This clone is deemed large. The chain links TRGV9 to TRGJ1 or TRGJ2. The CDR3 consists of 13 residues. Germline loops: CDR1 GITISATS, CDR2 ISYDGTV (reference sequence). The V and J ends lost 0 bases and 3 bases, in that order; junction bases with no gene match: 2. The CDR3, as DNA: TGTGCCTTGTGGGAGGTGATTTATTATAAGAAACTCTTT. This codes for CALWEVIYYKKLF.

The J gene is TRGJP1, the V gene TRGV4. Germline-derived CDR1 and CDR2 are EGSTGY and YDSYTSSV. V shed 11 bases, J shed 3 bases, and the junction held 12 bases outside the gene matches. This CDR3 has 14 amino acids. This CDR3 reads CANLGVATGWFKIF. For the CDR3, the DNA is TGTGCCAACCTGGGAGTCGCCACTGGTTGGTTCAAGATATTT.

This chain uses TRGV2 with TRGJP1. Germline CDR1 EGSNGY, CDR2 YDSYNSKV. This CDR3 has 16 amino acids. The J segment lost 4 bases and the V segment lost 1 base, leaving 9 bases of the junction unmatched. This CDR3 is CATWDGTRLTGWFKIF. CDR3 coding DNA: TGTGCCACCTGGGACGGCACTCGGCTCACTGGTTGGTTCAAGATATTT.